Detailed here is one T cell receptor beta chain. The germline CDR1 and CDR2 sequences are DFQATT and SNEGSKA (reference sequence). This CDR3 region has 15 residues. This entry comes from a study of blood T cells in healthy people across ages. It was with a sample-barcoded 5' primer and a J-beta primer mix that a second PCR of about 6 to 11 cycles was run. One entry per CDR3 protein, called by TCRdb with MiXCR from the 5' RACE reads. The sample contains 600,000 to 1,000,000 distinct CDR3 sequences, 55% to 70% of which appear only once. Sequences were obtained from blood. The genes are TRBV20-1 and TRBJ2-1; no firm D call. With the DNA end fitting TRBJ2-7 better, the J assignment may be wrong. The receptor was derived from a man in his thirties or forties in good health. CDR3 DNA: TGCAGTGTCACACCAGGTTTTGGGTCCTACAATGAGCAGTACTTC. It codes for CSVTPGFGSYNEQYF.